The entry below gives a single T cell receptor beta chain sequence along with its context. The data were taken from a study of blood T cell repertoires in COVID-19. About the research overall: Both acute and convalescent COVID-19 samples were obtained from the United States, Italy and Spain.

In the authors' methods: By means of reference gene primer amplification, nucleated cell counts were estimated. Assay: immunoSEQ multiplex PCR; the TCRdb copy retains only in-frame clones and omits some. That table gives V, J and clone size, and the DNA gave D and trimming. The repertoire includes 110,000 to 150,000 clones, approximately 80% of them detected once, and less than 7.5% sits in the top ten. Clinical history as reported by participants underpinned cohort assignment. Germline loops: CDR1 SEHNR, CDR2 FQNEAQ (reference sequence). Trimming took 5 bases from V and 2 from J; bases not matched to a gene: 1. This CDR3 is 13 amino acids long.

This chain joins TRBV7-9 and TRBJ2-7; 9 nucleotides align to TRBD1. This receptor was identified in a woman aged 45-65 years who had recovered from COVID-19. The specimen sequenced was PBMCs or T cells enriched from blood (not recorded which). CDR3 region: CASSRDRAYEQYF. In DNA form, the CDR3 reads TGTGCCAGCAGCCGGGACAGGGCCTACGAGCAGTACTTC.